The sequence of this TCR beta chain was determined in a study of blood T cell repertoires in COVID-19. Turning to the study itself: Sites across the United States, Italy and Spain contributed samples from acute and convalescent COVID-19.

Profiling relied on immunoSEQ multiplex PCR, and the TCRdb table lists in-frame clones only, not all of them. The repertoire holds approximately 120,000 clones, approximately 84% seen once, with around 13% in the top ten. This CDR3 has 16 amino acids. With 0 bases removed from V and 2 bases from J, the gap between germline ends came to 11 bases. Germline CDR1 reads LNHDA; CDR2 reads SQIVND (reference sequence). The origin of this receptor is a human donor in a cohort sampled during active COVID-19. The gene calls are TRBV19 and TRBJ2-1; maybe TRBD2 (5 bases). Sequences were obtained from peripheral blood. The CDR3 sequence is CASSIEEAGAYNEQFF. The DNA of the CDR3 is TGTGCCAGTAGTATAGAGGAGGCAGGAGCCTACAATGAGCAGTTCTTC.